What follows are 2 T cell receptor beta chains derived from one specimen sequenced in a study of breast tumors, draining lymph nodes, adjacent tissues. A single record per CDR3 protein comes from TCRdb applying MiXCR to the multiplex PCR reads. Among 90,000 to 120,000 distinct CDR3 sequences listed, 21% were seen once. Samples came from axillary lymph nodes draining the breast cancer. The sample was axillary lymph node tissue. All receptors derive from a female donor with breast cancer. Some clones in this sample may be carry-over from other donors' samples.

A note on this clonotype: A much more abundant neighbour one base away suggests this may be a read error. The V gene is TRBV30, the J gene TRBJ1-5, with 12 positions matching TRBD1. Germline V gene sequence: CDR1 GTSNPN, CDR2 SVGIG (reference sequence). This CDR3 contains 13 residues. DNA for the CDR3: TGTGCCCGGAGGGGACAGGGGGCTCAGCCCCAGCATTTT. It specifies CARRGQGAQPQHF.

This clonotype was detected ten times or more. V gene TRBV20-1 combines with J gene TRBJ2-7, with 9 bases that match TRBD2. Per the germline V gene, CDR1 is DFQATT and CDR2 is SNEGSKA (reference sequence). This CDR3 has 15 amino acids. Unmatched junction bases numbered 3, after V lost 0 bases and J lost 0 bases. The CDR3: CSARDLAGASYEQYF. The CDR3 nucleotides read TGCAGTGCTAGAGATTTAGCGGGGGCCTCCTACGAGCAGTACTTC.